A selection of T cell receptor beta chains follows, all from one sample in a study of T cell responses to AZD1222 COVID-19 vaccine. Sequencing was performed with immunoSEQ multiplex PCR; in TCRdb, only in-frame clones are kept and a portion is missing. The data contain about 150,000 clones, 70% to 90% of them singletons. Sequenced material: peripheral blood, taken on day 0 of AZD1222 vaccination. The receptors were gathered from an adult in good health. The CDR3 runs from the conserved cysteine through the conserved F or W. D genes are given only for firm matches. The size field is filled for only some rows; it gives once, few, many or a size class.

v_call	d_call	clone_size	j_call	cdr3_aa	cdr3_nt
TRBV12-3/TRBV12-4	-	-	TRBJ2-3	CASRDLRTDTQYF	TGTGCCAGCAGGGACCTTAGAACCGATACGCAGTATTTT
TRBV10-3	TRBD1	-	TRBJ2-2	CAISEGTGFTGELFF	TGTGCCATCAGTGAAGGGACAGGGTTCACCGGGGAGCTGTTTTTT
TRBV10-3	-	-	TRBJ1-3	CAISVPPGTPSPSGNTIYF	TGTGCCATCAGTGTGCCCCCCGGGACTCCTTCCCCCTCTGGAAACACCATATATTTT
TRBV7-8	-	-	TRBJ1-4	CASSYQQGTNEKLFF	TGTGCCAGCAGCTACCAACAGGGTACTAATGAAAAACTGTTTTTT
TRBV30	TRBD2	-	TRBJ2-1	CASTSGRAYNEQFF	TGTGCCTCCACCAGCGGGAGGGCCTACAATGAGCAGTTCTTC
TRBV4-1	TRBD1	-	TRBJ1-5	CASSQERAGGGNQPQHF	TGCGCCAGCAGCCAAGAACGGGCAGGGGGGGGCAATCAGCCCCAGCATTTT
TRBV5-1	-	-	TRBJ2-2	CASSYSGLTENGELFF	TGCGCCAGCAGCTACTCAGGGCTCACAGAGAACGGGGAGCTGTTTTTT
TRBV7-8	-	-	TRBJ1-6	CASSQTMQQSSYNSPLHF	TGTGCCAGCAGCCAAACGATGCAGCAAAGCTCCTATAATTCACCCCTCCACTTT
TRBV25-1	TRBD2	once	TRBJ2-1	CASSESYGLAGARGEQFF	TGTGCCAGCAGTGAATCCTACGGACTAGCGGGGGCCCGAGGTGAGCAGTTCTTC
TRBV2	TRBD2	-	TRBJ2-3	CASSEAFGGGYTDTQYF	TGTGCCAGCAGTGAAGCGTTTGGCGGGGGGTACACAGATACGCAGTATTTT
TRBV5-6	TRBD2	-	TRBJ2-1	CASSLVLAGAGNEQFF	TGTGCCAGCAGCTTGGTACTAGCGGGGGCCGGAAATGAGCAGTTCTTC
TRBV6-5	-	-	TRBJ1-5	CASTRSLGSNQPQHF	TGTGCCAGCACGCGGTCGCTAGGGAGCAATCAGCCCCAGCATTTT
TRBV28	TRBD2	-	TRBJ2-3	CASSRPNGGDTQYF	TGTGCCAGCAGTCGGCCCAACGGGGGGGATACGCAGTATTTT
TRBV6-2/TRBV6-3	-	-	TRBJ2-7	CASSWGTDTYEQYF	TGTGCCAGCAGTTGGGGGACGGACACCTACGAGCAGTACTTC
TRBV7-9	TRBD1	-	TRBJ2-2	CASSLTGGDTGELFF	TGTGCCAGCAGCTTAACAGGGGGCGACACCGGGGAGCTGTTTTTT
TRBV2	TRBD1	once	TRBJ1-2	CASSGEQGARGYTF	TGTGCCAGCAGCGGAGAACAGGGGGCACGTGGCTACACCTTC
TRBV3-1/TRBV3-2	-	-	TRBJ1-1	CASSRAGDTEAFF	TGTGCCAGCAGCCGGGCGGGAGACACTGAAGCTTTCTTT
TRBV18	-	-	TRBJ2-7	CASSPPEEQYF	TGTGCCAGCTCACCACCGGAAGAGCAGTACTTC
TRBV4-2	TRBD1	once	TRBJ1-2	CASSQSRGQDGYTF	TGTGCCAGCAGCCAATCGAGGGGGCAGGATGGCTACACCTTC
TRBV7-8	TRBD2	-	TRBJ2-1	CASSPSAGVGNEQFF	TGTGCCAGCAGCCCCTCAGCGGGAGTGGGCAATGAGCAGTTCTTC
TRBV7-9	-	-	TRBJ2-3	CASSLAWTTQGDTQYF	TGTGCCAGCAGCTTAGCATGGACTACCCAGGGGGATACGCAGTATTTT
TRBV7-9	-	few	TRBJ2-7	CASSYDDFSYEQYF	TGTGCCAGCAGCTACGATGACTTTAGCTACGAGCAGTACTTC
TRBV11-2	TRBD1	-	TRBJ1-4	CASSLSSPGGAANEKLFF	TGTGCCAGCAGCTTAAGCTCTCCAGGGGGCGCGGCTAATGAAAAACTGTTTTTT
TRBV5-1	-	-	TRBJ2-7	CASSRPGDEQYF	TGCGCCAGCAGCCGACCAGGTGACGAGCAGTACTTC
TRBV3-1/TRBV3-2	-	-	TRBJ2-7	CASSQDSSYEQYF	TGTGCCAGCAGCCAAGATAGCTCCTACGAGCAGTACTTC
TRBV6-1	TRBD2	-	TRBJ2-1	CASSESGGGSYNEQFF	TGTGCCAGCAGTGAATCTGGGGGGGGCTCCTACAATGAGCAGTTCTTC
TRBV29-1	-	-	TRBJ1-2	CSVVLIPNYGYTF	TGCAGCGTTGTCCTTATCCCGAACTATGGCTACACCTTC
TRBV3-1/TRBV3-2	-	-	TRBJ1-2	CASSQGSWGYTF	TGTGCCAGCAGCCAAGGTTCGTGGGGCTACACCTTC
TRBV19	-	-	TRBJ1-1	CASSIDPYTEAFF	TGTGCCAGTAGTATAGATCCCTACACTGAAGCTTTCTTT
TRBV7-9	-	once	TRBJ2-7	CASSPPGYEQYF	TGTGCCAGCAGCCCGCCGGGCTACGAGCAGTACTTC
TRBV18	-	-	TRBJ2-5	CASSPGAQETQYF	TGTGCCAGCTCACCAGGGGCCCAAGAGACCCAGTACTTC
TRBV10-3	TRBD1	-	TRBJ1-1	CAISESTGLNTEAFF	TGTGCCATCAGTGAGTCGACAGGGCTGAACACTGAAGCTTTCTTT
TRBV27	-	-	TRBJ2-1	CASSFGPNEQFF	TGTGCCAGCAGTTTTGGACCGAATGAGCAGTTCTTC
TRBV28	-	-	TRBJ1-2	CASSSTGQWDGYTF	TGTGCCAGCAGTTCCACGGGGCAGTGGGACGGCTACACCTTC
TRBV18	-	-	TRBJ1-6	CASSPPASSGIGNSPLHF	TGTGCCAGCTCACCACCGGCCTCTTCCGGGATTGGGAATTCACCCCTCCACTTT
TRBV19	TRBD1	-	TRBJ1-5	CASTDSGQGAQGQPQHF	TGTGCCAGTACCGATTCGGGACAGGGGGCCCAAGGTCAGCCCCAGCATTTT
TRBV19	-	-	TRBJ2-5	CASSIGDTVKETQYF	TGTGCCAGTAGTATAGGGGACACCGTCAAAGAGACCCAGTACTTC
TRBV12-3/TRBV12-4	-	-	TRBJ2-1	CASSPDEPNEQFF	TGTGCCAGCAGTCCCGACGAGCCCAATGAGCAGTTCTTC
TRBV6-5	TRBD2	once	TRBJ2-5	CASGPRGGFETQYF	TGTGCCAGCGGCCCTCGGGGGGGATTTGAGACCCAGTACTTC
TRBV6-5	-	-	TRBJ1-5	CASSSLAGARGQPQHF	TGTGCCAGCAGTTCCCTCGCGGGGGCGCGAGGACAGCCCCAGCATTTT
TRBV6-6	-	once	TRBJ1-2	CASSPGLYGYTF	TGTGCCAGCAGCCCCGGCCTCTATGGCTACACCTTC
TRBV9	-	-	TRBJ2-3	CASGVADTQYF	TGTGCCAGCGGCGTAGCAGATACGCAGTATTTT
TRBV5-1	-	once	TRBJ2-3	CASSLGVAASTDTQYF	TGCGCCAGCAGCTTGGGGGTGGCGGCGAGCACAGATACGCAGTATTTT
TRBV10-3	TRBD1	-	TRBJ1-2	CAISEVGQGADGYTF	TGTGCCATCAGTGAGGTGGGACAGGGGGCGGATGGCTACACCTTC
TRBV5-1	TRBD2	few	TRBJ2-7	CASSSGLGGGTPYEQYF	TGCGCCAGCAGCTCCGGACTTGGGGGGGGGACCCCCTACGAGCAGTACTTC
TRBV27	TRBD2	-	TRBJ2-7	CASSPGTSGSLAYEQYF	TGTGCCAGCAGTCCCGGGACTAGCGGGAGTTTGGCCTACGAGCAGTACTTC
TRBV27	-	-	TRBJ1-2	CASSTQGNGYTF	TGTGCCAGCAGCACGCAGGGTAATGGCTACACCTTC
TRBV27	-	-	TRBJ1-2	CASSLYGAGLYGYTF	TGTGCCAGCAGTTTATATGGTGCAGGGCTCTATGGCTACACCTTC
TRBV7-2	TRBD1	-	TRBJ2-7	CASSYGQGLGYEQYF	TGTGCCAGCAGCTACGGACAGGGTTTAGGCTACGAGCAGTACTTC
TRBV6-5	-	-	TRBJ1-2	CASSYTDSRNGYTF	TGTGCCAGCAGTTACACGGACAGCCGGAATGGCTACACCTTC
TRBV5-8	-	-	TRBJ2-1	CASSFRSQLPYNEQFF	TGTGCCAGCAGCTTCCGATCCCAGCTTCCCTACAATGAGCAGTTCTTC
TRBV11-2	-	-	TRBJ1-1	CASSLDFNREAFF	TGTGCCAGCAGCTTAGATTTTAACAGGGAAGCTTTCTTT
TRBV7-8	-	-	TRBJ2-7	CASSLIQGGFDEQYF	TGTGCCAGCAGCTTAATACAGGGTGGGTTCGATGAGCAGTACTTC
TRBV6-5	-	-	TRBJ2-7	CASSKTGYEQYF	TGTGCCAGCAGCAAAACAGGGTACGAGCAGTACTTC